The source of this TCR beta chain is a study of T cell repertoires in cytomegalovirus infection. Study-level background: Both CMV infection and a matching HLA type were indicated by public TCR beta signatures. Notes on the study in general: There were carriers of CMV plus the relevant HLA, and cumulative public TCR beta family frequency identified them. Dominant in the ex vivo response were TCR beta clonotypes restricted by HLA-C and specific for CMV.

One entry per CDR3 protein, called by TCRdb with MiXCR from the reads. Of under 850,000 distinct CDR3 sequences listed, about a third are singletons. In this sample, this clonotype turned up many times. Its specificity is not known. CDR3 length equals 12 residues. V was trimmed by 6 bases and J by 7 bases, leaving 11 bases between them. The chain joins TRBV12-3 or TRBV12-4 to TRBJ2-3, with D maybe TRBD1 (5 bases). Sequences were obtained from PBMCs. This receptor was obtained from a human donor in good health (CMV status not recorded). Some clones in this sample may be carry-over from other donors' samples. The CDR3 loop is CASRPDSYTQYF. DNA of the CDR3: TGTGCCAGCAGGCCTGACAGCTATACGCAGTATTTT.